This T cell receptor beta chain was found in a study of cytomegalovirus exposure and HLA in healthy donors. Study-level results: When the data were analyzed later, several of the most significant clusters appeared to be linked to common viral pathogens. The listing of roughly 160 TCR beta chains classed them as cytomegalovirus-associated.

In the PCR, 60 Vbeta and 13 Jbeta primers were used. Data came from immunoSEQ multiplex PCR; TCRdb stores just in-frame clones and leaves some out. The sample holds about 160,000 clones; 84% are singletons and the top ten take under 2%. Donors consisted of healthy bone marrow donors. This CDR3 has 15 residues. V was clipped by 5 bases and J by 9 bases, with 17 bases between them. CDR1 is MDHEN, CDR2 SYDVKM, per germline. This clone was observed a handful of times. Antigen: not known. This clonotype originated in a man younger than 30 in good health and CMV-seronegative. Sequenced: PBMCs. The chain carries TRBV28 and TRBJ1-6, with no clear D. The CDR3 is CASSAGSRIGSPLHF. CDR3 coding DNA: TGTGCCAGCAGTGCAGGATCCCGGATCGGTTCACCCCTCCACTTT.